This TCR beta chain stems from a study of shared clonotypes between healthy human individuals. Study as a whole: CD8 memory received one plate per donor, CD8 naive two, CD4 memory three and CD4 naive three. General study findings and limits: Sharing of clonotypes among donors was expected to vary with sequencing depth. In the sorted subsets, rarefaction showed sequencing was incomplete despite large depth.

The CDR3 length is 14 residues. Germline V lookup: CDR1 SGHTA, CDR2 FQGNSA. Trimming shortened V by 1 base and J by 3 bases, and 10 bases separated the two germline ends. Data came from immunoSEQ multiplex PCR; TCRdb stores just in-frame clones and leaves some out. The table includes some 2,100,000 clones, approximately 96% detected once. A remark on this clone: The antigen is undetermined.

Sequenced input: naive CD4+ T cells sorted from blood. Subset described: CD45RA+ positively selected. The chain is built from TRBV7-2 and TRBJ2-7; D possibly corresponds to TRBD2 (6 bases). The clonotype originates from a man aged 18 to 29 in good health. CDR3 loop: CASSLERERYEQYF. Here the CDR3 DNA reads TGTGCCAGCAGCTTAGAACGGGAGCGCTACGAGCAGTACTTC.